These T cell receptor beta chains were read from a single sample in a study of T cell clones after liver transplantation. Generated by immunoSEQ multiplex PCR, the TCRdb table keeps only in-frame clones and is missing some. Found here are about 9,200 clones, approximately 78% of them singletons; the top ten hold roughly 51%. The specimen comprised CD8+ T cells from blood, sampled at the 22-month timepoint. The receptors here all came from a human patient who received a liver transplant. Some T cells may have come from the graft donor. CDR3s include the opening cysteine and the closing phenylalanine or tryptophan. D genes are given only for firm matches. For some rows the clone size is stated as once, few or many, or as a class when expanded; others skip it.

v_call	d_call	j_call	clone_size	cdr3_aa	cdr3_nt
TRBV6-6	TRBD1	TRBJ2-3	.	CASSYEGTVTDTQYF	TGTGCCAGCAGTTACGAGGGGACAGTTACAGATACGCAGTATTTT
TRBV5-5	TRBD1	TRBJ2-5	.	CASSLVVGQGARGQETQYF	TGTGCCAGCAGCTTGGTGGTGGGACAGGGGGCGCGGGGGCAAGAGACCCAGTACTTC
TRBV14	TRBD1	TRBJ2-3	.	CASSQTGEGTDTQYF	TGTGCCAGCAGCCAAACAGGGGAAGGGACAGATACGCAGTATTTT
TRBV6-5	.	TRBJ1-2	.	CASSYSTANYGYTF	TGTGCCAGCAGTTACTCGACAGCGAACTATGGCTACACCTTC
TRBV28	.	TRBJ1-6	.	CASSPKAGYSPLHF	TGTGCCAGCAGCCCGAAGGCAGGGTACTCACCCCTCCACTTT
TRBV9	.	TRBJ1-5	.	CASSADPGLGNQPQHF	TGTGCCAGCAGCGCCGACCCGGGACTAGGTAATCAGCCCCAGCATTTT
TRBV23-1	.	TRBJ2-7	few	CASSPRRWDEQYF	TGCGCCAGCAGTCCCCGCAGGTGGGACGAGCAGTACTTC
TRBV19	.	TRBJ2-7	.	CASSSNPGTSEQYF	TGTGCCAGTAGCTCCAATCCCGGCACATCGGAGCAGTACTTC
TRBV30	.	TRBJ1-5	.	CAWTTPLMPNQPQHF	TGTGCCTGGACGACCCCTTTGATGCCCAATCAGCCCCAGCATTTT
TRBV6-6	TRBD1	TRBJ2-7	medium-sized	CASDVGQTNEQYF	TGTGCCAGCGACGTGGGACAGACCAACGAGCAGTACTTC
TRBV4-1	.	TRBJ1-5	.	CASSQGLGLGNQPQHF	TGCGCCAGCAGCCAAGGACTGGGTTTAGGCAATCAGCCCCAGCATTTT
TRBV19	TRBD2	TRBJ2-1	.	CASSIAGRGAVNEQFF	TGTGCCAGTAGTATAGCGGGGCGGGGGGCGGTAAATGAGCAGTTCTTC
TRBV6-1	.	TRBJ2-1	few	CAMPWGFNEQFF	TGTGCCATGCCGTGGGGATTCAATGAGCAGTTCTTC
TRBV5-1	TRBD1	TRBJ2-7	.	CASSYLGQGAYEQYF	TGCGCCAGCAGCTACCTTGGACAGGGAGCCTACGAGCAGTACTTC
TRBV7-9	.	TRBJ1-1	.	CASSATGVGHTEAFF	TGTGCCAGCAGCGCCACGGGGGTGGGTCACACTGAAGCTTTCTTT
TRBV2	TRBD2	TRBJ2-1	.	CASSGNLLAGEYNEQFF	TGTGCCAGCAGTGGGAACCTACTAGCGGGGGAGTACAATGAGCAGTTCTTC
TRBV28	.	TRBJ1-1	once	CASRITWGNTEAFF	TGTGCCAGCAGGATAACGTGGGGGAACACTGAAGCTTTCTTT
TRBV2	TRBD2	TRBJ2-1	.	CASRGLAGYGEQFF	TGTGCCAGCAGGGGACTAGCGGGATACGGGGAGCAGTTCTTC
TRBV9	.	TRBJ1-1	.	CASSSWDLNTEAFF	TGTGCCAGCAGCTCTTGGGACTTGAACACTGAAGCTTTCTTT
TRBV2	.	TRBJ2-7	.	CASLEAGVSYEQYF	TGTGCCAGCTTAGAGGCGGGTGTCAGCTACGAGCAGTACTTC
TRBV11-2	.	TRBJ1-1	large	CASTLKVAFF	TGTGCCAGCACCCTCAAGGTAGCTTTCTTT
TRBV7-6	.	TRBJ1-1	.	CASSSSLDGMNTEAFF	TGTGCCAGCAGCTCATCCCTGGACGGGATGAACACTGAAGCTTTCTTT
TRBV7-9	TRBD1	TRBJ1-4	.	CASRKTGGSEKLFF	TGTGCCAGCAGAAAGACAGGGGGTAGTGAAAAACTGTTTTTT
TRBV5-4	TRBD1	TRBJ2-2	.	CASSPDRGPNTGELFF	TGTGCCAGCAGCCCAGACAGGGGACCGAACACCGGGGAGCTGTTTTTT
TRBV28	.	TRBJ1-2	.	CASSLREGYGYTF	TGTGCCAGCAGTTTGCGGGAAGGATATGGCTACACCTTC
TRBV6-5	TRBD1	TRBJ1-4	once	CASSWGWTGDEKLFF	TGTGCCAGCAGTTGGGGCTGGACAGGGGATGAAAAACTGTTTTTT
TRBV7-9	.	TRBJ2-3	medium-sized	CASSSTVYTDTQYF	TGTGCCAGCAGCTCGACAGTTTACACAGATACGCAGTATTTT
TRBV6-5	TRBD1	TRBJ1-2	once	CASSNPRQGGNGYTF	TGTGCCAGCAGTAACCCCAGACAGGGCGGTAATGGCTACACCTTC
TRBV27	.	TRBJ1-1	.	CASSLYGSGNTEAFF	TGTGCCAGCAGTTTATATGGGTCTGGGAACACTGAAGCTTTCTTT
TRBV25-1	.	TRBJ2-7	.	CASSTGSYEQYF	TGTGCCAGCAGTACAGGGTCCTACGAGCAGTACTTC
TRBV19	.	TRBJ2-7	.	CASSIGGQPLEQYF	TGTGCCAGTAGTATCGGGGGACAACCCCTAGAGCAGTACTTC
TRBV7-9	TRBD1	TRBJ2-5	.	CASSFLDRGTEETQYF	TGTGCCAGCAGCTTCCTTGACAGGGGGACCGAAGAGACCCAGTACTTC
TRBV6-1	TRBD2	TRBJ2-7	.	CASSDWEGTYEQYF	TGTGCCAGCAGTGACTGGGAGGGAACCTACGAGCAGTACTTC
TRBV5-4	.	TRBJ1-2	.	CASSLVRPREGRYTF	TGTGCCAGCAGCTTGGTTCGGCCCCGGGAGGGTCGCTACACCTTC
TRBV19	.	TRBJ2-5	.	CASSIGGGGSETQYF	TGTGCCAGTAGTATAGGCGGTGGAGGGTCAGAGACCCAGTACTTC
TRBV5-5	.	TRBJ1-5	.	CASSLGATHRGNQPQHF	TGTGCCAGCAGCTTGGGGGCGACGCACAGGGGCAATCAGCCCCAGCATTTT
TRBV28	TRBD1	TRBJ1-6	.	CASSFLESGGPSYNSPLHF	TGTGCCAGCAGTTTTCTTGAATCAGGGGGACCCTCCTATAATTCACCCCTCCACTTT
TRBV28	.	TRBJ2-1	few	CASSLGLINEQFF	TGTGCCAGCAGTTTAGGCCTTATCAATGAGCAGTTCTTC
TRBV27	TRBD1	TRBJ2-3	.	CASSPQWTGRTDTQYF	TGTGCCAGCAGCCCCCAATGGACAGGTCGCACAGATACGCAGTATTTT
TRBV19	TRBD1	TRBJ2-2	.	CASWDRGQTGELFF	TGTGCCAGTTGGGACAGGGGGCAAACCGGGGAGCTGTTTTTT
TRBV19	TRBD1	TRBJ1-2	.	CASSFQGGYYGYTF	TGTGCCAGTAGTTTCCAGGGGGGGTACTATGGCTACACCTTC
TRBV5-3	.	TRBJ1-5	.	CARKERGTNQPQHF	TGTGCCAGGAAAGAAAGGGGGACCAATCAGCCCCAGCATTTT
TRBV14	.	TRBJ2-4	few	CASSQGGSAKNIQYF	TGTGCCAGCAGCCAAGGGGGTTCAGCCAAAAACATTCAGTACTTC
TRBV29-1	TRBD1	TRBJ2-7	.	CSVEFAGQGRYEQYF	TGCAGCGTTGAGTTTGCGGGACAGGGGAGATACGAGCAGTACTTC